This T cell receptor beta chain was retrieved from a study of CD8+CD57+ T cells in acquired aplastic anemia (dated 2018 in TCRdb). Some background on the complete study: On average, sorted CD4+ and CD8+ cells yielded 3.2 ug of extracted DNA, with a range of roughly 0.17 to 27.4 ug. CD8+CD57+ expansion was defined as a frequency above the mean frequency observed in healthy subjects.

To note about this clonotype: No cognate antigen has been identified for it. Base qualities are not recorded, but no much larger clone differs from it by a single base.

Expansion of CD8+CD57+ cells had been shown by flow cytometry in the patients chosen for sequencing. Every patient had severe acquired aplastic anemia, diagnosed using the International Study of Aplastic Anemia and Agranulocytosis and Camitta criteria. At the time blood was sampled, none of the patients had received any therapy. The study deep-sequenced TCR repertoires of sorted CD4+ and CD8+ blood T cells from severe aplastic anemia patients and healthy subjects. In the USA, patient enrollment took place under clinicaltrials.gov protocols 00001620, 01623167, 00001397, 00071045, 00081523 and 00961064. Ficoll-Paque density gradient centrifugation was used to isolate peripheral blood mononuclear cells. CD4+ and CD8+ T cells were sorted by FACS or magnetic beads before DNA extraction. Genomic DNA was used as template for profiling of TCR beta VDJ combinations and CDR3 sequences. TCR repertoire sequencing was run on an Illumina HiSeq 2000. In the authors' own workflow: TRBV/TRBJ rearrangement plots, CDR3 size and DJ length profiles, and Simpson's diversity index were used to evaluate the repertoires. Whichever DNA sequence was most abundant in the deep sequencing data was defined as the immunodominant clone. CDR3 amino acid sequences were screened for sharing across subjects and were compared with published repertoires and the VDJdb database. TCRdb passed the public sequencing reads through fastp at Q25 and MiXCR, retaining productive beta sequences. Rows are combined by CDR3 protein, so each entry shows the most common genes and DNA. None of the V and J calls come from the authors' own analysis; TCRdb made them. A total of around 210,000 distinct CDR3 sequences appear in this sample, 65% of them only once. Around 50% of the sample belongs to the ten largest clones.

Study-level results and caveats: Over 25 CD8+ CDR3 sequences were found in both patients and controls but appeared to be highly expressed in patients and within the immunodominant clones of the patients. Between patients and healthy controls, no significant difference in CD8+ Simpson's diversity was found (P=0.060).

This TCR was sampled from a human donor with aplastic anemia. Source material: sorted CD4+, CD8+, or CD8+CD57+ T cells (not recorded which) from PBMCs.

The CDR3 loop reads CASSLSGLYYEQYF. The sequenced DNA: TGTGCCAGCAGTCTATCTGGACTCTACTACGAGCAGTACTTC. The chain is made from TRBV6-1 and TRBJ2-7, with a weak D call of TRBD2 (5 bases match). Its CDR3 holds 14 amino acids, cysteine through phenylalanine. Only the CDR3 DNA stays, 42 bases, in frame from base 1. CDR1 and CDR2, looked up from the germline V gene, are MNHNS and SASEGT. The junction carries 14 bases between V and J, which are trimmed by 5 bases and 3 bases respectively.